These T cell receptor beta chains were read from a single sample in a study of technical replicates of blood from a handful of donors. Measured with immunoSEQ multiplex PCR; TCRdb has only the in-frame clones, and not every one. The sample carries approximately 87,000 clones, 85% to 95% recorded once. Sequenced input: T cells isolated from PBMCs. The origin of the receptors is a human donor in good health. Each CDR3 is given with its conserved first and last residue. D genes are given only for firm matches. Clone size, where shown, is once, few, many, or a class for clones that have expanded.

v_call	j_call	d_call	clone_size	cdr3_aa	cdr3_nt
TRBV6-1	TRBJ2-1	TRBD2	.	CASSEPSGRERNEQFF	TGTGCCAGCAGTGAACCTAGCGGGAGGGAACGCAATGAGCAGTTCTTC
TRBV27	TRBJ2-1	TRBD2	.	CASSHNSGNYYNEQFF	TGTGCCAGCAGCCATAACAGCGGGAACTACTACAATGAGCAGTTCTTC
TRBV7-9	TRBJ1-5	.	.	CASSLVEGPQHF	TGTGCCAGCAGCTTAGTTGAGGGGCCCCAGCATTTT
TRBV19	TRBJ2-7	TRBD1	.	CASSLLRDSAYEQYF	TGTGCCAGTAGTTTACTCCGGGACAGCGCCTACGAGCAGTACTTC
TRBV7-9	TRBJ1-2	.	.	CASSLEVWQRYNYGYTF	TGTGCCAGCAGCTTAGAGGTGTGGCAGAGGTATAACTATGGCTACACCTTC
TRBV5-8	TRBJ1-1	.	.	CASSYTGNTEVFF	TGTGCCAGCAGCTATACAGGGAACACTGAAGTTTTCTTT
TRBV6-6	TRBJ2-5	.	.	CASSPVAEEETQYF	TGTGCCAGCAGTCCCGTGGCGGAGGAGGAGACCCAGTACTTC
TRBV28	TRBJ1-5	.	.	CASSFLGGEGQPQHF	TGTGCCAGCAGTTTCCTCGGGGGGGAAGGACAGCCCCAGCATTTT
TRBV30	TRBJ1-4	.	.	CAWSAINEKLFF	TGTGCCTGGAGTGCCATTAATGAAAAACTGTTTTTT
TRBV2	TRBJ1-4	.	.	CASSRGTGANEKLFF	TGTGCCAGCAGTCGAGGGACGGGGGCTAATGAAAAACTGTTTTTT
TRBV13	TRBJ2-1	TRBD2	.	CASSLGGRAHEQFF	TGTGCCAGCAGCTTAGGCGGGAGGGCCCATGAGCAGTTCTTC
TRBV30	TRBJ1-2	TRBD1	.	CAWSGTGNFGSGYTF	TGTGCCTGGAGTGGGACAGGGAATTTTGGGAGTGGCTACACCTTC
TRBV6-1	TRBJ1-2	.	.	CASRGGWGYGYTF	TGTGCCAGCAGGGGGGGATGGGGATATGGCTACACCTTC
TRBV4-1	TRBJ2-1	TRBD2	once	CASSHKSGLAGNNEQFF	TGCGCCAGCAGCCATAAATCGGGACTAGCGGGTAACAATGAGCAGTTCTTC
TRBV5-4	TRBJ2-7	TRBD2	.	CASSFRAGYEQYF	TGTGCCAGCAGCTTTCGAGCGGGGTACGAGCAGTACTTC
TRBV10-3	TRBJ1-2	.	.	CAISESIYGYTF	TGTGCCATCAGTGAGTCCATCTATGGCTACACCTTC
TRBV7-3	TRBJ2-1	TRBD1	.	CASSWTGGNEQFF	TGTGCCAGCAGCTGGACAGGGGGCAATGAGCAGTTCTTC
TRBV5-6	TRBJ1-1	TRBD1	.	CASSFEGGMAFF	TGTGCCAGCAGCTTTGAAGGGGGCATGGCTTTCTTT
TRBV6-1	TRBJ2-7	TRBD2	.	CASSVEREGLTHEQYF	TGTGCCAGCAGTGTCGAGCGGGAGGGCCTAACCCACGAGCAGTACTTC
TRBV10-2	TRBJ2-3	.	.	CASSDVLRAGTDTQYF	TGCGCCAGCAGTGATGTCCTACGAGCGGGCACAGATACGCAGTATTTT
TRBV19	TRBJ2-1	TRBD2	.	CASSFRTSGSYNEQFF	TGTGCCAGTAGTTTTAGGACTAGCGGCTCCTACAATGAGCAGTTCTTC
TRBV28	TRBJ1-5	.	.	CASSPQGRSNQPQHF	TGTGCCAGCAGTCCGCAGGGGCGTAGCAATCAGCCCCAGCATTTT
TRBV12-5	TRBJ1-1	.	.	CASGFSTEAFF	TGTGCTAGTGGTTTCAGCACTGAAGCTTTCTTT
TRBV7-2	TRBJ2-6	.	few	CASSLSTRGGANVLTF	TGTGCCAGCAGCTTATCAACCAGAGGTGGGGCCAACGTCCTGACTTTC
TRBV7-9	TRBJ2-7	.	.	CASSLGTEFVSYEQYF	TGTGCCAGCAGCTTAGGGACAGAGTTCGTGTCCTACGAGCAGTACTTC
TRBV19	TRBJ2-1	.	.	CASSGANIEKYNEQFF	TGTGCCAGTAGTGGGGCGAACATCGAGAAATACAATGAGCAGTTCTTC
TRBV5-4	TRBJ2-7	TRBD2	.	CASSLYSGRTYEQYF	TGTGCCAGCAGCTTGTACAGCGGGAGGACCTACGAGCAGTACTTC
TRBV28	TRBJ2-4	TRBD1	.	CASSRQGERKEDIQYF	TGTGCCAGCAGTCGACAGGGAGAAAGAAAAGAGGACATTCAGTACTTC
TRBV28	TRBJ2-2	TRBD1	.	CASSSPVQGFTGELFF	TGTGCCAGCAGTTCCCCGGTACAGGGGTTCACCGGGGAGCTGTTTTTT